A single sample is the source of the 24 T cell receptor beta chains below, sequenced in a study of brain T cells in children with intractable seizures. Produced via immunoSEQ multiplex PCR; TCRdb's table is partial and in-frame only. The sample records just under 65,000 clones, approximately 95% being singletons. The sample in question was peripheral blood, obtained at surgery. The source of these receptors is a boy in the first two years of life with focal cortical dysplasia and intractable seizures.

The V and J genes are TRBV28 and TRBJ1-5; D remains unclear. CDR1 and CDR2 (germline): MDHEN, SYDVKM. V gave up 6 bases and J gave up 1 base, with 4 bases separating them. This CDR3 has 12 residues. The CDR3 DNA follows: TGTGCCAGCAGGGTAAGCAATCAGCCCCAGCATTTT. Amino acids: CASRVSNQPQHF.

V is TRBV28 and J is TRBJ1-1; D unclear. The germline V gene has CDR1 MDHEN and CDR2 SYDVKM. With 8 bases removed from V and 1 base from J, the gap between germline ends came to 14 bases. The CDR3 contains 14 residues. CDR3 sequence (DNA): TGTGCCAGCGGACGGATCCAGGAGAACACTGAAGCTTTCTTT. This gives the protein CASGRIQENTEAFF.

This sequence joins TRBV4-3 and TRBJ2-7, with D possibly being TRBD1 (6 bases). V lost 0 bases and J 3 bases, leaving 27 bases between the germline ends. Germline CDR1 LGHNA, CDR2 YSLEER. This CDR3 is built from 20 residues. As DNA, the CDR3 is TGCGCCAGCAGCCAAGAGCTTTGGGACAACATGCTTCCCCGTATCTACGAGCAGTACTTC. Its translation: CASSQELWDNMLPRIYEQYF.

The chain is built from TRBV4-2 and TRBJ2-2; 7 positions match TRBD1. The V and J ends lost 6 bases and 0 bases, in that order; junction bases with no gene match: 10. Germline V gene sequence: CDR1 LGHNA, CDR2 YNFKEQ. CDR3 size: 17 residues. The CDR3 is CASRPLQGTTNTGELFF. CDR3 DNA: TGTGCCAGCAGGCCTTTACAGGGGACCACGAACACCGGGGAGCTGTTTTTT.

V and J are TRBV5-5 and TRBJ2-3; 7 bases align to TRBD1. Trimming took 0 bases from V and 5 from J; bases not matched to a gene: 3. This CDR3 contains 14 residues. From germline, CDR1 is SGHKS and CDR2 YYEKEE (reference sequence). CDR3 sequence: CASSLEGAGDTQYF. The CDR3 DNA is TGTGCCAGCAGCTTGGAGGGGGCGGGAGATACGCAGTATTTT.

This chain links TRBV6-5 with TRBJ2-7; TRBD2 agrees at 10 bases. CDR1 is MNHEY, CDR2 SVGAGI, per germline. V shed 6 bases, J shed 7 bases, and the junction held 9 bases outside the gene matches. This CDR3 has 14 amino acids. This CDR3 reads CASSRTSGLREQYF. CDR3 nucleotide sequence: TGTGCCAGCAGCCGGACTAGCGGCTTACGGGAGCAGTACTTC.

The chain carries TRBV6-2 or TRBV6-3 and TRBJ2-4, with a possible D match to TRBD2 (6 bases). The ends were cut back, 6 bases at V and 7 bases at J, with 19 bases in the middle. Germline loops: CDR1 MNHEY, CDR2 SVGEGT. The CDR3 runs to 15 residues. Written as DNA, the CDR3 is TGTGCCAGCAGCCCGGTGGGTGGGGGGATCAACATTCAGTACTTC. The encoded protein is CASSPVGGGINIQYF.

The CDR3, as DNA: TGTGCCAGCAGCATCGGGAGCCTGGACACCGGGGAGCTGTTTTTT. It yields the protein CASSIGSLDTGELFF. V usage is TRBV5-6 and J usage is TRBJ2-2, with a possible D match to TRBD2 (6 bases). The V and J ends lost 4 bases and 3 bases respectively, with 13 bases between them. CDR1 SGHDT and CDR2 YYEEEE come from the germline V gene. CDR3 length: 15 amino acids. Supplemented by reference TRBV5-6 and TRBJ2-2, the full variable domain reads DAGVTQSPTHLIKTRGQQVTLRCSPKSGHDTVSWYQQALGQGPQFIFQYYEEEERQRGNFPDRFSGHQFPNYSSELNVNALLLGDSALYLCASSIGSLDTGELFFGEGSRLTVL.

The chain has TRBV28 and TRBJ2-5, with D possibly matching TRBD1 (6 bases). Germline V lookup: CDR1 MDHEN, CDR2 SYDVKM. V was shortened by 7 bases and J by 4 bases, with 13 bases between the two germline ends. This CDR3 has 13 amino acids. The CDR3 is CASTDRLRETQYF. In DNA, the CDR3 is TGTGCCAGCACAGACAGGCTAAGAGAGACCCAGTACTTC.

The CDR3: CASSQVTEQFF. In DNA form, the CDR3 reads TGTGCCAGCAGCCAAGTAACAGAGCAGTTCTTC. The chain carries TRBV3-1 (or the pseudogene TRBV3-2) and TRBJ2-1, with no clear D. The CDR3 loop spans 11 amino acids. Germline CDR1 LGHDT, CDR2 YNNKEL (reference sequence). V lost 1 base and J 10 bases, leaving 5 bases between the germline ends.

The chain carries TRBV12-5 and TRBJ2-2; no definite D call. Looked up from germline, CDR1 is LGHNT and CDR2 is FRNRAP. The CDR3 has 17 residues. The germline V and J ends were trimmed by 0 bases and 5 bases, with 16 bases remaining between them. This CDR3 reads CASGLVHVGMGTGELFF. The CDR3, as DNA: TGTGCTAGTGGTTTGGTACACGTGGGTATGGGTACCGGGGAGCTGTTTTTT.

The chain combines TRBV4-3 with TRBJ1-4; 11 positions match TRBD1. CDR3 length equals 14 residues. Trimming took 6 bases from V and 8 from J; bases not matched to a gene: 5. Germline CDR1 and CDR2: LGHNA and YSLEER. Written as DNA, the CDR3 is TGCGCCAGCAGTTATTGGGACAGGGGGGAAAAACTGTTTTTT. Residues: CASSYWDRGEKLFF.

The genes are TRBV11-2 and TRBJ2-3; D unresolved. V was shortened by 6 bases and J by 0 bases, with 7 bases between the two germline ends. Looked up from germline, CDR1 is SGHAT and CDR2 is FQNNGV. The CDR3 is made up of 13 amino acids. The CDR3 bases are TGTGCCAGCAGAACGACTAGCACAGATACGCAGTATTTT. This sequence encodes CASRTTSTDTQYF.

The chain uses TRBV5-1 and TRBJ2-1; TRBD2 agrees at 13 bases. Germline V CDR1 and CDR2: SGHRS, YFSETQ. This CDR3 spans 17 amino acids. Trimming removed 4 bases from V and 6 bases from J; junction bases left unmatched: 10. CDR3 region: CASSTTPGLAGVNEQFF. CDR3 DNA: TGCGCCAGCAGCACAACCCCTGGACTAGCGGGGGTCAATGAGCAGTTCTTC.

The chain joins TRBV19 to TRBJ1-5; D is possibly TRBD1 (6 bases). The CDR3 covers 13 residues. Germline V CDR1 and CDR2: LNHDA, SQIVND (reference sequence). The V and J ends lost 5 bases and 11 bases respectively, with 16 bases between them. In DNA form, the CDR3 reads TGTGCCAGTAGTTTCAGGACAGCCCGGGCCCAGCATTTT. Amino acids: CASSFRTARAQHF. Based on the CDR3 plus reference TRBV19 and TRBJ1-5, the full variable domain is DGGITQSPKYLFRKEGQNVTLSCEQNLNHDAMYWYRQDPGQGLRLIYYSQIVNDFQKGDIAEGYSVSREKKESFPLTVTSAQKNPTAFYLCASSFRTARAQHFGDGTRLSIL.

V gene TRBV19 combines with J gene TRBJ2-5; D is uncertain. The CDR3 sequence is 14 residues long. Germline lookup yields CDR1 LNHDA and CDR2 SQIVND (reference sequence). Trimming took off 4 bases at V and 5 bases at J, with 14 bases between the two ends. The CDR3 loop is CASSTLFLGETQYF. The CDR3 nucleotides are TGTGCCAGTAGTACCCTGTTCCTTGGTGAGACCCAGTACTTC.

The chain joins TRBV4-1 to TRBJ1-6; D remains ambiguous. Trimming removed 1 base from V and 4 bases from J, with 8 bases in between. CDR1 is MGHRA, CDR2 YSYEKL, per germline. This CDR3 is 15 amino acids long. CDR3 loop: CASSQGRRYNSPLHF. The CDR3 DNA reads as TGCGCCAGCAGCCAAGGACGGCGGTATAATTCACCCCTCCACTTT.

The V and J genes are TRBV13 and TRBJ2-2, with a weak D call TRBD1 (6 bases). This CDR3 has 16 residues. V was trimmed by 2 bases and J by 5 bases, leaving 15 bases between them. From germline, CDR1 is PRHDT and CDR2 FYEKMQ (reference sequence). This chain's CDR3 is CASSLPGRGTTGELFF. The CDR3 DNA reads as TGTGCCAGCAGCTTACCCGGCAGGGGAACGACCGGGGAGCTGTTTTTT.

The J gene is TRBJ2-7, the V gene TRBV7-2; 10 nucleotides line up with TRBD2. V lost 5 bases to trimming and J lost 1 base; unmatched junction nucleotides: 8. Germline V gene sequence: CDR1 SGHTA, CDR2 FQGNSA. The CDR3 is 16 residues long. The CDR3 DNA reads as TGTGCCAGCAGCGACGGACTAGCGGCCCCGTCCTACGAGCAGTACTTC. This sequence encodes CASSDGLAAPSYEQYF.

This chain joins TRBV27 and TRBJ1-1, with a tentative D call TRBD1 (6 bases). The CDR3 is made up of 15 amino acids. Germline-derived CDR1 and CDR2 are MNHEY and SMNVEV (reference sequence). V was pared by 2 bases and J by 1 base, with 11 bases between. This CDR3 reads CASSLRGRWNTEAFF. The CDR3 DNA reads TGTGCCAGCAGTTTACGGGGGCGTTGGAACACTGAAGCTTTCTTT.

The chain employs TRBV24-1 and TRBJ2-3; 8 nucleotides line up with TRBD1. Germline loops: CDR1 KGHDR, CDR2 SFDVKD. This CDR3 comprises 17 residues. V was clipped by 4 bases and J by 2 bases; unmatched bases: 10. CDR3 region: CATSDSQDRAPTDTQYF. CDR3 nucleotides: TGTGCCACCAGTGACTCGCAGGACAGGGCTCCCACAGATACGCAGTATTTT.

The V and J genes are TRBV10-3 and TRBJ2-3; D gene unclear. Germline V CDR1 and CDR2: ENHRY, SYGVKD. Trimming stripped 7 bases from V and 5 bases from J, with 13 bases between. The CDR3 is made up of 13 amino acids. The CDR3 here is CAITDGSRDTQYF. The CDR3 DNA sequence: TGTGCCATCACGGACGGAAGTCGAGATACGCAGTATTTT.

This clone has only a few counts. The chain recombines TRBV12-3 or TRBV12-4 with TRBJ1-2; D not resolved. The CDR3 contains 12 residues. V lost 7 bases and J lost 5, with 11 bases in between. CDR3 sequence: CASTLGLYGYTF. The CDR3 DNA reads as TGTGCCAGCACTCTTGGGCTATATGGCTACACCTTC.

The gene calls are TRBV2 and TRBJ1-5; 7 bases agree with TRBD1. The germline V gene encodes CDR1 SNHLY and CDR2 FYNNEI. CDR3 size: 16 residues. The trim removed 5 bases at V and 9 bases at J, leaving 16 bases unmatched. The CDR3 is CASSILPTGEVPPQHF. CDR3 DNA sequence: TGTGCCAGCAGTATACTCCCTACAGGGGAAGTTCCGCCCCAGCATTTT.